These T cell receptor beta chains were read from a single sample in a study of blood T cells in healthy people across ages. MiXCR, run by TCRdb on the 5' RACE reads, gives a single entry per CDR3 protein. The table lists around 800,000 distinct CDR3 sequences, about 26% of them singletons. These data also formed part of another study, on T cells of mothers and their children.

Material: blood. These receptors were obtained from a boy aged 10-17 years in good health. CDR3s include the opening cysteine and the closing phenylalanine or tryptophan. The D gene is left open where the match is weak. Some rows have no size entry. The others give once, few or many, or a class for an expanded clone.

clone_size | j_call | v_call | d_call | cdr3_aa | cdr3_nt
. | TRBJ2-3 | TRBV2 | TRBD1 | CASSGDRGSQYF | TGTGCCAGCAGTGGGGACAGGGGTTCCCAGTATTTT
. | TRBJ1-1 | TRBV6-5 | . | CASRLDGISTEAFF | TGTGCCAGCAGACTCGATGGGATATCCACTGAAGCTTTCTTT
. | TRBJ2-2 | TRBV2 | . | CASSEFSIANTGELFF | TGTGCCAGCAGTGAATTTTCAATCGCGAACACCGGGGAGCTGTTTTTT
. | TRBJ1-5 | TRBV2 | TRBD1 | CASSPGQVSNQPQHF | TGTGCCAGCAGCCCTGGACAGGTTAGCAATCAGCCCCAGCATTTT
. | TRBJ2-5 | TRBV24-1 | TRBD2 | CATSDLLFGGVETQYF | TGTGCCACCAGTGATTTACTATTCGGGGGGGTGGAGACCCAGTACTTC
few | TRBJ2-3 | TRBV5-1 | TRBD2 | CASSLALAGGYTDTQYF | TGCGCCAGCAGCCTCGCACTAGCGGGGGGGTACACAGATACGCAGTATTTT
. | TRBJ2-3 | TRBV5-1 | TRBD2 | CASSTGLAGGSTDTQYF | TGCGCCAGCAGCACGGGACTAGCGGGGGGGAGCACAGATACGCAGTATTTT
few | TRBJ1-2 | TRBV29-1 | TRBD1 | CSVGTGSFFRFYGYTF | TGCAGCGTTGGGACAGGATCGTTTTTCCGGTTTTATGGCTACACCTTC
. | TRBJ2-5 | TRBV6-2/TRBV6-3 | TRBD2 | CASSNGLAGGWETQYF | TGTGCCAGCAGTAACGGACTAGCGGGGGGGTGGGAGACCCAGTACTTC
few | TRBJ1-1 | TRBV2 | . | CASNEWNTEAFF | TGTGCCAGCAACGAATGGAACACTGAAGCTTTCTTT
. | TRBJ1-2 | TRBV19 | . | CASSLGRSKGYYGYTF | TGTGCCAGTTCTTTGGGGAGGTCTAAAGGATACTATGGCTACACCTTC
. | TRBJ2-1 | TRBV7-3 | TRBD2 | CASSLLGGGPKQFF | TGTGCCAGCAGCTTATTAGGCGGGGGGCCCAAGCAGTTCTTC
few | TRBJ1-4 | TRBV11-2 | . | CASRLGGDSTNEKLFF | TGTGCCAGCAGGCTGGGAGGGGACTCAACTAATGAAAAACTGTTTTTT
few | TRBJ2-5 | TRBV20-1 | . | CSAPEGSRETQYF | TGCAGTGCTCCCGAGGGGTCCAGGGAGACCCAGTACTTC
few | TRBJ2-3 | TRBV20-1 | . | CSARGKNTDTQYF | TGCAGTGCTAGAGGAAAGAACACAGATACGCAGTATTTT
. | TRBJ2-6 | TRBV5-1 | . | CASSVGTGANVLTF | TGCGCCAGCAGCGTCGGGACAGGGGCCAACGTCCTGACTTTC
few | TRBJ2-5 | TRBV4-1 | . | CASSPLSRLGRETQYF | TGCGCCAGCAGCCCTCTTTCAAGACTAGGGCGAGAGACCCAGTACTTC
. | TRBJ2-4 | TRBV11-2 | TRBD1 | CASSFLQGSKNIQYF | TGTGCCAGCAGCTTTTTACAGGGGTCCAAAAACATTCAGTACTTC
few | TRBJ2-7 | TRBV18 | . | CASSPGGDYEQYF | TGTGCCAGCTCACCGGGCGGAGACTACGAGCAGTACTTC
. | TRBJ2-1 | TRBV6-1 | TRBD2 | CASSRWWGGRGADEQFF | TGTGCCAGCAGCCGCTGGTGGGGAGGGCGGGGGGCAGATGAGCAGTTCTTC
. | TRBJ2-7 | TRBV13 | . | CASSTDLGEQYF | TGTGCCAGCAGCACCGACCTAGGGGAGCAGTACTTC
few | TRBJ2-7 | TRBV5-1 | . | CASREPGSRWAYEQYF | TGCGCCAGCAGAGAGCCCGGGTCCCGGTGGGCCTACGAGCAGTACTTC
. | TRBJ2-1 | TRBV4-1 | TRBD1 | CASSPIGRGIDEQFF | TGCGCCAGCAGCCCCATCGGCAGGGGGATCGATGAGCAGTTCTTC
. | TRBJ1-3 | TRBV7-9 | . | CASSLEGSRTSSGTTIYF | TGTGCCAGCAGCTTAGAGGGTAGTAGGACGAGCTCTGGAACCACCATATATTTT
. | TRBJ1-2 | TRBV6-5 | TRBD1 | CASSRGTDSNYGYTF | TGTGCCAGCAGTCGAGGGACAGATTCTAACTATGGCTACACCTTC
few | TRBJ2-3 | TRBV28 | . | CASSLTGFSDTQYF | TGTGCCAGCAGTTTAACGGGGTTCTCGGATACGCAGTATTTT
. | TRBJ2-1 | TRBV24-1 | . | CATSLRNEQFF | TGTGCCACCAGTCTCCGAAATGAGCAGTTCTTC
few | TRBJ2-2 | TRBV10-2 | . | CASRRHGYTGELFF | TGCGCCAGCAGGCGACACGGCTACACCGGGGAGCTGTTTTTT
. | TRBJ1-2 | TRBV7-9 | . | CASSPRGAYGYTF | TGTGCCAGCAGCCCCCGGGGCGCCTATGGCTACACCTTC
. | TRBJ2-7 | TRBV6-2/TRBV6-3 | TRBD1 | CASSYSQRQGAYEQYF | TGTGCCAGCAGTTACTCGCAAAGGCAGGGGGCCTACGAGCAGTACTTC
few | TRBJ1-4 | TRBV10-3 | . | CAITGGLDEKLFF | TGTGCCATCACTGGGGGGCTGGATGAAAAACTGTTTTTT
. | TRBJ2-1 | TRBV5-1 | . | CASSPLTGGDEQFF | TGCGCCAGCAGTCCGCTTACCGGCGGCGATGAGCAGTTCTTC
. | TRBJ1-4 | TRBV4-2 | TRBD1 | CASSPAGTGGVKLFF | TGTGCCAGCAGCCCGGCCGGGACAGGGGGGGTAAAACTGTTTTTT
. | TRBJ1-1 | TRBV20-1 | . | CSAGGRLKGEAFF | TGCAGTGCTGGGGGACGCTTGAAGGGGGAAGCTTTCTTT
. | TRBJ1-4 | TRBV6-6 | . | CASSYAGDGEKLFF | TGTGCCAGCAGTTACGCAGGGGATGGCGAAAAACTGTTTTTT
. | TRBJ2-4 | TRBV28 | TRBD1 | CASSKTGDMAKNIQYF | TGTGCCAGCAGTAAGACAGGGGATATGGCCAAAAACATTCAGTACTTC
few | TRBJ2-7 | TRBV6-1 | . | CAIRLGDTLYEQYF | TGTGCCATCCGCTTAGGAGACACGCTCTACGAGCAGTACTTC
few | TRBJ2-7 | TRBV27 | . | CASSFGSAYEQYF | TGTGCCAGCAGTTTTGGGTCCGCCTACGAGCAGTACTTC
. | TRBJ2-1 | TRBV7-2 | . | CASSLAVSMPYNERFF | TGTGCCAGCAGCTTAGCGGTCAGTATGCCCTACAATGAGCGGTTCTTC
. | TRBJ2-1 | TRBV9 | . | CASSSDPESYNEQFF | TGTGCCAGCAGCTCGGACCCTGAGTCCTACAATGAGCAGTTCTTC
few | TRBJ2-7 | TRBV29-1 | . | CSVGGLDGNYEQYF | TGCAGCGTGGGGGGGCTGGACGGGAACTACGAGCAGTACTTC
few | TRBJ2-5 | TRBV5-1 | . | CASSLAGAGAGETQYF | TGCGCCAGCAGCTTGGCCGGCGCGGGGGCCGGAGAGACCCAGTACTTC
few | TRBJ2-3 | TRBV7-3 | TRBD2 | CASSLNGGGGQDTQYF | TGTGCCAGCAGCTTAAATGGCGGGGGGGGGCAGGATACGCAGTATTTT
. | TRBJ2-2 | TRBV6-1 | . | CASSEMANGELFF | TGTGCCAGCAGTGAAATGGCTAACGGGGAGCTGTTTTTT
few | TRBJ1-5 | TRBV5-1 | . | CASSSWGGSNQPQHF | TGCGCCAGCAGCTCGTGGGGGGGGAGCAATCAGCCCCAGCATTTT
. | TRBJ2-2 | TRBV4-1 | TRBD2 | CASSQDVLAAGELFF | TGCGCCAGCAGCCAAGATGTTCTAGCGGCCGGGGAGCTGTTTTTT
. | TRBJ2-1 | TRBV5-1 | . | CASSLQAEDEQFF | TGCGCCAGCAGCCTGCAAGCGGAGGATGAGCAGTTCTTC
few | TRBJ2-5 | TRBV6-6 | TRBD1 | CASSYLGQGATTQYF | TGTGCCAGCAGTTACTTGGGACAGGGGGCGACGACCCAGTACTTC
few | TRBJ2-5 | TRBV7-7 | . | CASSFRQGGETQYF | TGTGCTAGCAGCTTCAGGCAGGGTGGAGAGACCCAGTACTTC
. | TRBJ2-7 | TRBV14 | . | CASSPRGYGDEQYF | TGTGCCAGCAGCCCTCGCGGGTACGGGGACGAGCAGTACTTC
. | TRBJ1-1 | TRBV18 | TRBD1 | CASSDRTGSNTEALF | TGTGCCAGCTCAGATCGGACAGGGTCGAACACTGAAGCTCTCTTT